This T cell receptor beta chain was sequenced during a study of beta chain features in type 1 diabetes. Study results and caveats: The study found that naive, central memory and Treg TCRB repertoires appeared more similar in patients than in healthy donors. Lower insertion and higher deletion counts appeared at VDJ junctions in type 1 diabetes patients. Type 1 diabetes patients showed a moderate but significant shortening of TCRB CDR3s in all four CD4+ subsets.

Using CD45RO/CCR7/CD25/CD127/CD95/CD27, CD4+ naive, central memory, regulatory and stem cell-like memory cells were sorted. Expressed TCRB transcripts were sequenced because the isolated RNA had all been reverse transcribed beforehand. Sequencing was performed with immunoSEQ multiplex PCR; in TCRdb, only in-frame clones are kept and a portion is missing. In the table there are more than 120,000 clones, more than 10% of which are singletons. V was trimmed by 2 bases and J by 6 bases, leaving 10 bases between them. The CDR3 sequence is 13 residues long. CDR1 is MGHRA, CDR2 YSYEKL, per germline. To note about this clone: What it recognizes is unknown.

The rearrangement links TRBV4-1 to TRBJ1-2; D possibly corresponds to TRBD1 (5 bases). This clonotype was obtained from a young man with type 1 diabetes. What was sequenced was central memory CD4+ T cells from blood. CDR3 sequence reads: CASSQPGGDGYTF. CDR3 coding DNA: TGCGCCAGCAGCCAACCGGGGGGTGATGGCTACACCTTC.